One sample yielded the 17 T cell receptor beta chains listed below, sequenced in a study of long-term antiretroviral therapy in people with HIV. Version v3.0 of the immunoSEQ assay ran at survey level. Method: immunoSEQ multiplex PCR; TCRdb's copy keeps in-frame clones and lacks some. The sample carries 25,000 to 35,000 clones, over 90% recorded once. The specimen was unsorted PBMCs, collected roughly 6.5 years after starting antiretroviral therapy. These receptors were collected from a woman aged 40-49 years with HIV.

The chain uses TRBV5-8 and TRBJ1-2; tentatively, D is TRBD1 (5 bases). V gave up 0 bases and J gave up 7 bases, with 16 bases separating them. The CDR3 length is 15 residues. CDR1 SGHTS and CDR2 YDEGEE come from the germline V gene. The CDR3 DNA reads TGTGCCAGCAGCTTGGGTTATGGGGCGCTCCGTGGCTACACCTTC. It is translated as CASSLGYGALRGYTF.

This clone has a handful of counts. The chain couples TRBV10-3 to TRBJ1-1; D perhaps matches TRBD1 (6 bases). CDR1 is ENHRY and CDR2 is SYGVKD in the germline V gene. The V end lost 10 bases, the J end lost 1 base, and 10 bases lay between the germline ends. The length of the CDR3 is 12 residues. CDR3 DNA sequence: TGTGCCACATGGACAGCGAACACTGAAGCTTTCTTT. Translated: CATWTANTEAFF.

This clone has only one observation. The chain uses TRBV4-2 and TRBJ2-5, with TRBD2 matching 12 bases. The CDR3 covers 19 residues. Per germline, CDR1 LGHNA and CDR2 YNFKEQ. The J segment lost 0 bases and the V segment lost 0 bases, leaving 8 bases of the junction unmatched. The CDR3 loop reads CASSQDRLAGGPYQETQYF. The CDR3 DNA reads TGTGCCAGCAGCCAAGATCGCCTAGCGGGGGGGCCGTACCAAGAGACCCAGTACTTC.

The rearrangement uses TRBV7-8 and TRBJ2-3, with D possibly matching TRBD2 (5 bases). The CDR3 totals 16 residues. V lost 5 bases, J lost 2 bases, and 17 bases lay in between. Germline CDR1 and CDR2: SGHVS and FQNEAQ. CDR3 residues: CASSPLAYLYTDTQYF. DNA for the CDR3: TGTGCCAGCAGCCCCCTAGCTTACTTATACACAGATACGCAGTATTTT.

The chain recombines TRBV7-2 with TRBJ2-3; 7 nucleotides match TRBD2. The length of the CDR3 is 15 residues. Germline-derived CDR1 and CDR2 are SGHTA and FQGNSA. Unmatched junction bases numbered 11, after V lost 5 bases and J lost 6 bases. The CDR3 loop reads CASSGRAGPPDTQYF. In DNA form, the CDR3 reads TGTGCCAGCAGCGGACGAGCGGGGCCCCCCGATACGCAGTATTTT.

This chain joins TRBV19 and TRBJ1-5; TRBD1 is a possible D gene (5 bases). From germline, CDR1 is LNHDA and CDR2 SQIVND (reference sequence). The CDR3 runs to 16 residues. V was shortened by 6 bases and J by 0 bases, with 15 bases between the two germline ends. The CDR3 loop is CASRIRGRDSNQPQHF. The CDR3 DNA reads TGTGCCAGTAGGATTAGGGGCAGGGATAGCAATCAGCCCCAGCATTTT.

This sequence joins TRBV2 and TRBJ2-5, with a weak D call TRBD2 (7 bases). V gave up 2 bases and J gave up 5 bases, with 15 bases separating them. Germline assignment: CDR1 SNHLY and CDR2 FYNNEI. This CDR3 has 15 residues. CDR3 protein: CASSESRGGAETQYF. Written as DNA, the CDR3 is TGTGCCAGCAGTGAATCTCGCGGGGGCGCGGAGACCCAGTACTTC.

This chain joins TRBV10-3 and TRBJ1-6; D is perhaps TRBD1 (6 bases). CDR1 and CDR2 (germline): ENHRY, SYGVKD. The V end lost 7 bases, the J end lost 5 bases, and 21 bases lay between the germline ends. The length of the CDR3 is 17 residues. The CDR3 DNA sequence: TGTGCCATCAAGGGGGACATCTCATTCCTGGATAATTCACCCCTCCACTTT. Amino acids: CAIKGDISFLDNSPLHF.

The chain uses TRBV2 and TRBJ1-2; 8 bases line up with TRBD1. CDR1 and CDR2 from the germline V gene are SNHLY and FYNNEI. The V gene end was trimmed by 7 bases and the J gene end by 6 bases; junction bases not matched to a gene: 13. The CDR3 runs to 15 residues. The CDR3 DNA is TGTGCCAGCATTAACGGTCCCGGACAGGGACATGGCTACACCTTC. Its translation: CASINGPGQGHGYTF.

The chain employs TRBV11-2 and TRBJ2-1, with D possibly matching TRBD2 (6 bases). Germline CDR1 is SGHAT and CDR2 is FQNNGV. The CDR3 runs 14 residues. With 6 bases removed from V and 6 bases from J, the gap between germline ends came to 15 bases. The CDR3 DNA is TGTGCCAGCAGTGCCCGGGACTTAGGCAATGAGCAGTTCTTC. It yields the protein CASSARDLGNEQFF.

This clone is a singleton in its sample. DNA for the CDR3: TGTGCCAGCAGCTCCTTACTAGGTTGGGGGGGCCCCCAAGAGACCCAGTACTTC. It yields the protein CASSSLLGWGGPQETQYF. The chain links TRBV7-2 to TRBJ2-5, with a weak D call TRBD2 (7 bases). Trimming took 4 bases from V and 1 from J, leaving 22 bases between them. Germline loops: CDR1 SGHTA, CDR2 FQGNSA. The CDR3 is 18 residues long.

This chain links TRBV5-1 with TRBJ2-1, with TRBD2 matching 15 bases. This CDR3 has 16 residues. CDR1 and CDR2 from the germline V gene are SGHRS and YFSETQ. V shed 4 bases and J 9 bases; nucleotides not matched to a gene: 8. CDR3 bases: TGCGCCAGCAGCCCGAGGACTAGCGGGGGGGCCGCTGAGCAGTTCTTC. Amino acids: CASSPRTSGGAAEQFF.

For the CDR3, the DNA is TGCGCCAGCAGCTTGGACGGGGCCGGTTGGTACGAGCAGTACTTC. It yields the protein CASSLDGAGWYEQYF. The chain has TRBV5-1 and TRBJ2-7, with D perhaps assigned TRBD1 or TRBD2 (5 bases each). Germline V lookup: CDR1 SGHRS, CDR2 YFSETQ. This CDR3 has 15 residues. V was clipped by 0 bases and J by 4 bases, with 14 bases between them.

J is TRBJ2-2 and V is TRBV30, with 7 bases matching TRBD1. The CDR3 loop spans 16 amino acids. With 7 bases clipped from V and 5 bases from J, the junction kept 16 bases outside the gene matches. The germline V gene has CDR1 GTSNPN and CDR2 SVGIG (reference sequence). In nucleotides, the CDR3 is TGTGCCTCCCAGGCAGATGCTACAGGGGTAACCGGGGAGCTGTTTTTT. Residues: CASQADATGVTGELFF.

The chain employs TRBV7-8 and TRBJ1-4; 7 bases align to TRBD1. CDR1 SGHVS and CDR2 FQNEAQ come from the germline V gene. The CDR3 is made up of 15 amino acids. Trimming took 5 bases from V and 1 from J; bases not matched to a gene: 4. DNA for the CDR3: TGTGCCAGCAGCGCCTACAGGGGAACTAATGAAAAACTGTTTTTT. Encoded protein: CASSAYRGTNEKLFF.

The rearrangement links TRBV4-3 to TRBJ2-7, with TRBD1 matching 8 bases. This CDR3 comprises 16 residues. V dropped 0 bases and J dropped 0; count of bases not matched to a gene: 4. CDR1 LGHNA and CDR2 YSLEER come from the germline V gene. Here the CDR3 DNA reads TGCGCCAGCAGCCAAGAGACAGGGGCTAACTCCTACGAGCAGTACTTC. Its translation: CASSQETGANSYEQYF.

This sequence joins TRBV6-4 and TRBJ1-5; D is perhaps TRBD1 (5 bases). This CDR3 contains 16 residues. V was clipped by 8 bases and J by 4 bases, with 21 bases between them. Germline-derived CDR1 and CDR2 are MRHNA and SNTAGT. The CDR3 nucleotides read TGTGCCAGCCAAGGAAGTGTAGGTGGGGGAAATCAGCCCCAGCATTTT. Amino acids: CASQGSVGGGNQPQHF.